The 22 T cell receptor beta chains below come from one sample, sequenced in a study of cytomegalovirus exposure and HLA in healthy donors. Primers: 60 Vbeta forward and 13 Jbeta reverse. Assay used: immunoSEQ multiplex PCR; TCRdb lists only in-frame clones, some missing. The sample has 100,000 or so clones, around 76% seen once; the top ten hold approximately 8.2%. The sequencing input was PBMCs. The source is a man aged 35-49 years in good health and CMV-seropositive.

This clone has more than one count but fewer than ten. The V call is TRBV7-2, the J call TRBJ1-1; TRBD1 might be the D (5 bases). Germline CDR1 is SGHTA and CDR2 is FQGNSA. The V and J ends lost 1 base and 6 bases respectively, with 12 bases between them. The CDR3 consists of 14 residues. The CDR3 coding sequence is TGTGCCAGCAGCTTAGAAGCAGGGCGGTCTGAAGCTTTCTTT. Protein sequence: CASSLEAGRSEAFF. The variable domain in full, with the rest retrieved from reference TRBV7-2 and TRBJ1-1, is GAGVSQSPSNKVTEKGKDVELRCDPISGHTALYWYRQSLGQGLEFLIYFQGNSAPDKSGLPSDRFSAERTGGSVSTLTIQRTQQEDSAVYLCASSLEAGRSEAFFGQGTRLTVV.

The chain is built from TRBV5-6 and TRBJ2-2; TRBD1 might be the D (6 bases). Per germline, CDR1 SGHDT and CDR2 YYEEEE. Trimming left V 6 bases short and J 5 bases short, with 14 bases between. There are 14 residues in the CDR3. Written as DNA, the CDR3 is TGTGCCAGCAACTCAGGGGTGAGGACCGGGGAGCTGTTTTTT. Translating gives CASNSGVRTGELFF.

The chain links TRBV30 to TRBJ2-4; 9 bases align to TRBD1. The germline V gene has CDR1 GTSNPN and CDR2 SVGIG (reference sequence). V lost 1 base and J lost 12; bases outside the gene matches: 7. CDR3 length: 13 residues. CDR3 DNA: TGTGCCTGGAGTGAACAGGGGGCTGGCAGTCAGTACTTC. Residues: CAWSEQGAGSQYF.

This clone was counted only a few times. At one of its ends the junction is not consistent with the germline gene, which may arise from a read error. The chain joins TRBV5-8 to TRBJ2-6; a weak D match, TRBD1 (5 bases). The CDR3 runs 17 residues. The germline gives CDR1 SGHTS, CDR2 YDEGEE. CDR3 nucleotide sequence: TGTGCCAGCAGCTTGGGACAGACCTTCTCTGGGGCCAACGGCCTGACTTTC. It is translated as CASSLGQTFSGANGLTF.

The chain employs TRBV27 and TRBJ2-7; 9 bases match TRBD1. The length of the CDR3 is 14 residues. Trimming at V came to 5 bases and at J to 6 bases, leaving 8 bases not matched to a gene. The germline V gene has CDR1 MNHEY and CDR2 SMNVEV (reference sequence). The CDR3 bases are TGTGCCAGCAGTAGAGACAGGGGGTTTGTCGAGCAGTACTTC. Amino acids: CASSRDRGFVEQYF.

The gene calls are TRBV30 and TRBJ1-1; tentative D call: TRBD1 (6 bases). The germline V and J ends were trimmed by 5 bases and 6 bases, with 16 bases remaining between them. The CDR3 extends over 13 amino acids. Per germline, CDR1 GTSNPN and CDR2 SVGIG (reference sequence). CDR3 in DNA: TGTGCCTGGTCCCGGGACATCGACTCTGAAGCTTTCTTT. Translation: CAWSRDIDSEAFF.

This clone was counted a single time. This chain uses TRBV30 with TRBJ2-5; perhaps TRBD2 as D (6 bases). Deletions cut 1 base from V and 4 bases from J, with 16 bases between. In germline, CDR1 is GTSNPN, CDR2 SVGIG (reference sequence). This CDR3 region has 15 residues. CDR3 in DNA: TGTGCCTGGAGTGGCCCAAGGGGAGGCCCAGAGACCCAGTACTTC. This translates into CAWSGPRGGPETQYF.

DNA of the CDR3: TGTGCCAGCAGCTGGACAGGGGGCGAGCCCCAGCATTTT. Translated: CASSWTGGEPQHF. The chain uses TRBV9 and TRBJ1-5, with 11 positions matching TRBD1. The CDR3 is 13 residues long. V lost 4 bases and J lost 8; bases outside the gene matches: 2. Germline V gene lookup returns CDR1 SGDLS and CDR2 YYNGEE.

Turning to this clone: Other DNA sequences in the same sample also yield this CDR3. The chain links TRBV30 to TRBJ1-1, with D unclear. V lost 5 bases and J lost 0, with 10 bases in between. The CDR3 runs to 13 residues. The germline CDR1 and CDR2 sequences are GTSNPN and SVGIG (reference sequence). CDR3 loop: CAWDKAMNTEAFF. The CDR3 coding sequence is TGTGCCTGGGACAAAGCCATGAACACTGAAGCTTTCTTT.

This chain connects TRBV6-1 to TRBJ1-1; TRBD1 is a possible D gene (6 bases). Germline assignment: CDR1 MNHNS and CDR2 SASEGT. V lost 4 bases and J lost 1, with 16 bases in between. This CDR3 is built from 16 residues. The CDR3 protein is CASSAPPGHKNTEAFF. The DNA of the CDR3 is TGTGCCAGCAGTGCTCCACCGGGACACAAGAACACTGAAGCTTTCTTT.

The gene calls are TRBV7-2 and TRBJ2-7, with a possible D match to TRBD1 (7 bases). The CDR3 covers 16 residues. CDR1 is SGHTA, CDR2 FQGNSA, per germline. The ends were cut back, 5 bases at V and 4 bases at J, with 21 bases in the middle. Here the CDR3 DNA reads TGTGCCAGCAGCCGGCAGGGGGGAGACAGAACGTACGAGCAGTACTTC. Protein product: CASSRQGGDRTYEQYF.

The V and J genes are TRBV9 and TRBJ1-6; possibly TRBD1 for D (5 bases). This CDR3 region has 17 residues. V was cut by 4 bases and J by 1 base, with 15 bases left in between. Germline V gene lookup returns CDR1 SGDLS and CDR2 YYNGEE. CDR3 bases: TGTGCCAGCAGCCCAGCAGGGAAGGAATCCTATAATTCACCCCTCCACTTT. Its translation: CASSPAGKESYNSPLHF.

This chain joins TRBV6-1 and TRBJ2-3; TRBD2 is a possible D gene (6 bases). CDR1 is MNHNS and CDR2 is SASEGT in the germline V gene. The CDR3 has 14 amino acids. Trimming removed 8 bases at V and 4 bases at J, with 16 bases between. CDR3 bases: TGTGCCAGCGGAGGAGGAGGGAGTGCAGATACGCAGTATTTT. Protein product: CASGGGGSADTQYF.

There are a few counts of this clone. The genes are TRBV29-1 and TRBJ1-5, with TRBD1 identical over 7 bases. This CDR3 comprises 14 residues. The V and J ends lost 4 bases and 4 bases, in that order; junction bases with no gene match: 7. CDR1 and CDR2 (germline): SQVTM, ANQGSEA. CDR3 residues: CSVGQGGRNQPQHF. DNA for the CDR3: TGCAGCGTTGGACAGGGAGGAAGAAATCAGCCCCAGCATTTT.

This chain links TRBV4-1 with TRBJ2-3; 7 bases match TRBD1. With 4 bases clipped from V and 2 bases from J, the junction kept 6 bases outside the gene matches. Germline lookup yields CDR1 MGHRA and CDR2 YSYEKL. CDR3 size: 15 residues. CDR3 sequence (DNA): TGCGCCAGCAGCCTGTGGACAGGAAACACAGATACGCAGTATTTT. Residues: CASSLWTGNTDTQYF.

V gene TRBV2 combines with J gene TRBJ1-5; the D is unclear. CDR1 is SNHLY and CDR2 is FYNNEI in the germline V gene. The V gene lost 0 bases and the J gene lost 0 bases, with 12 bases spanning the gap. The CDR3 is 17 residues long. CDR3 in DNA: TGTGCCAGCAGTGAAGCGAGCGGGGATATTAGCAATCAGCCCCAGCATTTT. It yields the protein CASSEASGDISNQPQHF.

This chain connects TRBV21-1 to TRBJ2-5; the table's D gene call, TRBD1, was not cross checked with the DNA. TRBV21-1 is labeled a pseudogene. The CDR3 is 16 residues long. The CDR3, as DNA: TGTGCCAGCAGCGGGATATCGGGGCAGGGGAGAGAGACCCAGTACTTC. As protein: CASSGISGQGRETQYF.

The V gene is TRBV4-3, the J gene TRBJ2-3, with TRBD2 matching 7 bases. Germline V gene data show CDR1 as LGHNA and CDR2 as YSLEER. V gave up 2 bases and J gave up 10 bases; unmatched junction bases: 9. The CDR3 runs to 14 residues. CDR3 nucleotide sequence: TGCGCCAGCAGCCAACAAAGCGGGGTGGAGGCGCAGTATTTT. Protein: CASSQQSGVEAQYF.

In its sample, this clone was seen once. This sequence joins TRBV7-9 and TRBJ1-1; tentative D call: TRBD1 (5 bases). Per germline, CDR1 SEHNR and CDR2 FQNEAQ (reference sequence). V was pared by 4 bases and J by 2 bases, with 8 bases between. CDR3 length: 13 residues. CDR3 sequence reads: CASSSDINTEAFF. The CDR3 bases are TGTGCCAGCAGCTCGGACATAAACACTGAAGCTTTCTTT.

The chain employs TRBV6-5 and TRBJ1-4, with 9 bases aligning to TRBD1. Germline loops: CDR1 MNHEY, CDR2 SVGAGI. The CDR3 spans 15 residues. V lost 7 bases to trimming and J lost 8 bases; unmatched junction nucleotides: 11. This CDR3 reads CASTLGQGTEEKLFF. The CDR3 DNA sequence: TGTGCCAGCACCTTAGGACAGGGGACCGAAGAAAAACTGTTTTTT.

This clone was seen only a few times. The CDR3 DNA reads as TGTGCCAGCAGTTACTTTACGAGCTCTGGAAACACCATATATTTT. Translation gives CASSYFTSSGNTIYF. The chain joins TRBV6-7 to TRBJ1-3; D gene unclear. TRBV6-7 is classed as an ORF, of uncertain function. V lost 1 base, J lost 0 bases, and 7 bases lay in between. The CDR3 is 15 residues long.

The chain combines TRBV19 with TRBJ1-1; 8 nucleotides align to TRBD1. The J segment lost 0 bases and the V segment lost 3 bases, leaving 3 bases of the junction unmatched. Germline values: CDR1 LNHDA, CDR2 SQIVND (reference sequence). The CDR3 contains 15 residues. The CDR3 reads CASSMAGGMNTEAFF. The CDR3 DNA reads as TGTGCCAGTAGTATGGCAGGGGGCATGAACACTGAAGCTTTCTTT.